This TCR beta chain was recorded in a study of cytomegalovirus exposure and HLA in healthy donors. Unmatched junction bases numbered 13, after V lost 5 bases and J lost 5 bases. Per the germline V gene, CDR1 is SGHTA and CDR2 is FQGNSA. The CDR3 is 16 residues long. Study results and limitations: Later, an analysis showed that TCR beta chains associated with HLA were more clonally expanded than others that were equally common. Only CMV serostatus was available as immune exposure information. Common viral pathogens were later found to be apparently linked to several of the most significant clusters.

In the PCR, 60 Vbeta and 13 Jbeta primers were used. TCRdb's copy holds only in-frame clones and misses some; the assay was immunoSEQ multiplex PCR. In the table there are about 160,000 clones, 79% of which are singletons. As regards this clone: Its antigen is as yet unknown.

The sequenced material came from PBMCs. The sequence was collected from a man aged 35 to 55 in good health and CMV-seronegative. The chain joins TRBV7-2 to TRBJ2-3, with TRBD2 matching over 7 bases. CDR3 bases: TGTGCCAGCAGCCCCCGGGCTAGCGGTGGTGTAGATACGCAGTATTTT. This encodes CASSPRASGGVDTQYF.